The entry below describes one T cell receptor (beta chain). This specimen belongs to a study of T cells expressing NK-cell markers. Study information: There were seven HCMV-seropositive donors and one seronegative donor among the eight sequenced.

CDR3 length equals 18 residues. In germline, CDR1 is MGHDK, CDR2 SYGVNS. TCRdb reprocessed the 5' RACE reads, keeping one entry per CDR3 protein, no DNA. This specimen shows fewer than 300,000 distinct CDR3 sequences; the ten leading clones hold around 4.3%. V and J are TRBV25-1 and TRBJ2-6; the TCRdb call, TRBD2, lacks DNA for checking. The material sequenced was blood T cells: a sorted CD56 or NKG2C T cell subset, CD4+ or CD8+ T cells, or bulk PBMC T cells (not recorded which). This TCR came from a woman aged 18-70 years in good health. The CDR3 sequence is CASSGGWDGIGGANVLTF.